This entry features one T cell receptor beta chain sequence. Its target is unknown. These data originate in a study of T cell responses to AZD1222 COVID-19 vaccine. Study results and limitations: The repertoires were collected only after the peak T cell response. Close to half of spike-specific TCRs reportedly recognize unmutated variant regions. When two AZD1222 doses had been given, Spike-specific TCR breadth and depth rose. The sample set comprised mostly white British donors with more females, and clonal diversity was possibly underestimated.

The CDR3 spans 14 residues. CDR1 is SNHLY, CDR2 FYNNEI, per germline. Trimming removed 6 bases from V and 0 bases from J, with 11 bases in between. TCRdb's table, derived via immunoSEQ multiplex PCR, lists solely in-frame clones and lacks some. The repertoire holds roughly 75,000 clones, with around 86% as singletons. The source is an adult who received the AZD1222 COVID-19 vaccine. The specimen was peripheral blood, collected 28 days after the second AZD1222 dose. The chain has TRBV2 and TRBJ1-1; D gene uncertain. The CDR3 protein is CASSGMSMNTEAFF. CDR3 nucleotide sequence: TGTGCCAGCAGCGGCATGAGTATGAACACTGAAGCTTTCTTT.